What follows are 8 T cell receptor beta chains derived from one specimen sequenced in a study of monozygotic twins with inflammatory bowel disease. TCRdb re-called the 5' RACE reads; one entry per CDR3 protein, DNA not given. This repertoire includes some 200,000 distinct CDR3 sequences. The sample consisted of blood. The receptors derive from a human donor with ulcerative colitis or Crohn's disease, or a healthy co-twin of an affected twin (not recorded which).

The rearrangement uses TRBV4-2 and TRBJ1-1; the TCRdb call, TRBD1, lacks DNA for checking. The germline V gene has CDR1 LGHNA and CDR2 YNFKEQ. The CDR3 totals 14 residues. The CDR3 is CASSQDFAGTEAFF.

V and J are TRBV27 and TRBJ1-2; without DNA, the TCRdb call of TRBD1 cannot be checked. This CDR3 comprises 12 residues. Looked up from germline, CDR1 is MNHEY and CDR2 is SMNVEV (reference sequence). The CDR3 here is CASPGGDYGYTF.

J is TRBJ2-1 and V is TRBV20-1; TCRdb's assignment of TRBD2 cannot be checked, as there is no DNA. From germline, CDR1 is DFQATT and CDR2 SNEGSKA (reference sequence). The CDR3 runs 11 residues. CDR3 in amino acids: CTAGPYNEQFF.

The CDR3 loop is CASSAGLTTYEQYF. This chain connects TRBV9 to TRBJ2-7; with no DNA, the TCRdb D assignment of TRBD2 cannot be verified. Germline V gene sequence: CDR1 SGDLS, CDR2 YYNGEE. The CDR3 is 14 amino acids.

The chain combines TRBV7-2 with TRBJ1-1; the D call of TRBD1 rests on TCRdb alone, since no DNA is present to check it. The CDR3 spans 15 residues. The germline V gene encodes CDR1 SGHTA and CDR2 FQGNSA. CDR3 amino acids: CASSLVRGRNTEAFF.

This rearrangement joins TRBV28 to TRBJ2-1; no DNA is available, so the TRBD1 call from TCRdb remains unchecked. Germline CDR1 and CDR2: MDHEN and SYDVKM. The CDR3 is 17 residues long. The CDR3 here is CASRDTPGQGGLDEQFF.

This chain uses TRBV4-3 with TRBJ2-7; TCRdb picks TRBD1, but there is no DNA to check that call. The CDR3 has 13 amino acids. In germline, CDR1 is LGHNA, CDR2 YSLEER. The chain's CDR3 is CASSQDSGTGLDF.

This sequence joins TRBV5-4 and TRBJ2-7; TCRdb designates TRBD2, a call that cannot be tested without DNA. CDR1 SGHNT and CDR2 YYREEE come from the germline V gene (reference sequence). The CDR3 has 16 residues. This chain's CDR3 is CASSLGSGTPSYEQYF. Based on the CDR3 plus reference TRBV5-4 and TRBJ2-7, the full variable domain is ETGVTQSPTHLIKTRGQQVTLRCSSQSGHNTVSWYQQALGQGPQFIFQYYREEENGRGNFPPRFSGLQFPNYSSELNVNALELDDSALYLCASSLGSGTPSYEQYFGPGTRLTVT.